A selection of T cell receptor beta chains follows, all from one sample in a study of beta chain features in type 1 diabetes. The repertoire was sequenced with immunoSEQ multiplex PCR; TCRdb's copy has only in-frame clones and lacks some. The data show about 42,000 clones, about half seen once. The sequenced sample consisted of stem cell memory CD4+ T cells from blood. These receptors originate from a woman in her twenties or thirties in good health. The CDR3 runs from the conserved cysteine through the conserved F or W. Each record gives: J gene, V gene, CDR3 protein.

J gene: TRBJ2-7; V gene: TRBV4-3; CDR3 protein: CASSQGVRELYEQYF
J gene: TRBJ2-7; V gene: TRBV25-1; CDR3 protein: CASSDWGRIYEQYF
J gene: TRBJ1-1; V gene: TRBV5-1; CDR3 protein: CASSLETGWGTEAFF
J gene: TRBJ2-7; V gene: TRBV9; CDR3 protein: CASSVFPGHFIYEQYF
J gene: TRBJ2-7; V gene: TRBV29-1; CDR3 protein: CSVQRDRGPEQYF
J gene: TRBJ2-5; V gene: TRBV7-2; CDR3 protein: CASSLAGLQETQYF
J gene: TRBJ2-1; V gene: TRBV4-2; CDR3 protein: CASSQDGGGTSGINEQFF
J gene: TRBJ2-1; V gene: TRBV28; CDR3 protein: CASSLYPHEQFF
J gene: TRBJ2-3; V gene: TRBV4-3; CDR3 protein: CASSQGYKGGRSTDTQYF
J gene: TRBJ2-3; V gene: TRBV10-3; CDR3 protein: CAISETGTGGEGQYF
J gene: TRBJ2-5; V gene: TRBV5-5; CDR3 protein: CAIQSAKRGTGQETQYF
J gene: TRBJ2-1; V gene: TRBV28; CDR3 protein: CASTLEGGVYNEQFF
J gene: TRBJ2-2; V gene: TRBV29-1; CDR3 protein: CSVEEGAHTGELFF
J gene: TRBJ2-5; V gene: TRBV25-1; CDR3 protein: CASSEVGGMKETQYF
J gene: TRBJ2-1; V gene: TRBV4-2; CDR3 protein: CASSQAGLVAYNEQFF
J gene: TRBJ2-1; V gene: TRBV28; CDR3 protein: CASSGMGQSIYNEQFF
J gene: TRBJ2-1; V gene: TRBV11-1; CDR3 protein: CASSANPGQGSLSEQFF
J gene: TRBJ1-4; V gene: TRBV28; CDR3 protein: CASSPRRTTNEKLFF
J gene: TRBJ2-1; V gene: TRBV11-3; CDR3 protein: CASSLGLAHQWEQFF
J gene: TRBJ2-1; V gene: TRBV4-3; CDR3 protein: CASSQVSWGLEFF
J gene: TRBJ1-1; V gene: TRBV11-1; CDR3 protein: CASSLVRGSTEAFF
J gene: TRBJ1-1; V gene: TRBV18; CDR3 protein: CASSVRQALGTEAFF
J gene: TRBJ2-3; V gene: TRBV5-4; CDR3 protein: CASSFSGRGTDTQYF
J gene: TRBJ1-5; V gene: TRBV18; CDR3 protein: CASSPPGQGGQPQHF
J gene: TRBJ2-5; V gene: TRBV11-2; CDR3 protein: CASSLYRGQGETQYF
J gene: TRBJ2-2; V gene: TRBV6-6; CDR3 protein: CAGCGRGNTGELFF
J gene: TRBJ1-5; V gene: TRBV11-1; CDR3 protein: CASSFEGDQPQHF
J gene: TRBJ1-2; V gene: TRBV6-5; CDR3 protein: CASSYRTGNGYTF
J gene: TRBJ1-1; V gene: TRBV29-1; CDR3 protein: CSVRRGNTEAFF
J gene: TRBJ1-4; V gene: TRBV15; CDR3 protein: CATSRDRTGLTEKLFF
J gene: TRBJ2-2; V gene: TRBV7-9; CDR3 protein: CASSLHRAGTGELFF
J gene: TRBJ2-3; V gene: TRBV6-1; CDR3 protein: CASSRAAGADTQYF
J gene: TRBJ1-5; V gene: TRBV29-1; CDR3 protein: CSAATGGSNQPQHF
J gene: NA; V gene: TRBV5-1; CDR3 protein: CASSGRVPSYEQYF
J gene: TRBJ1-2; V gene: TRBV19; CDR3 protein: CASSTFTTGTLGYTF
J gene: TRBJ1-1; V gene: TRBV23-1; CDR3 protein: CANGQGVLGSTEAFF
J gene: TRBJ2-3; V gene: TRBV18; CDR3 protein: CASADRDRTTDTQYF
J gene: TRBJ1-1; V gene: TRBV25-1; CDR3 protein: CASRGQGGTEAFF
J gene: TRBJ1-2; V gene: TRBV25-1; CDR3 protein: CASQWGDGYTF
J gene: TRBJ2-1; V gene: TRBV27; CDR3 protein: CASSAGGRAYYNEQFF
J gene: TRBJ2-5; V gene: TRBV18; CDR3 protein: CASSPLPSGKHEQYF
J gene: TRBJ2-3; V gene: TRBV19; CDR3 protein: CASSRTSRSTDTQYF
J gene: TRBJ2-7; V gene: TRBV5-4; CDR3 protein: CASSSPTSGSYEQYF
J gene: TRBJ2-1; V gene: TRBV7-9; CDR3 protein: CASSLGTSGSFWGEQFF
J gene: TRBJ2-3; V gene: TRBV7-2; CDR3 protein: CASSLNRATDTQYF
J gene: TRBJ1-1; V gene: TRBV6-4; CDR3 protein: CASSDRPGTAAWGNTEAFF
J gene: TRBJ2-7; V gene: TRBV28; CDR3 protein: CASSLGQLYEQYF
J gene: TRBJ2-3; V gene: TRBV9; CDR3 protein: CASSVAGTGNSDTQYF
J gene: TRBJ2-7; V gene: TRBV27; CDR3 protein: CASSSQGTGVYEQYF
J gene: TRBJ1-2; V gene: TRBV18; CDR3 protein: CASSPTPTSGGWNGYTF
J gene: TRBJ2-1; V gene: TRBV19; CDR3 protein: CASSKRTSYNEQFF
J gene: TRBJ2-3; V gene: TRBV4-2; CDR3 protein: CASSPGTSGSADTQYF
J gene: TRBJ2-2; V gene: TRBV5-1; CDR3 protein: CASTFPQAGATGELFF
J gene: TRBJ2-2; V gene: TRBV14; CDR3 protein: CASSQGTQGYTGELFF
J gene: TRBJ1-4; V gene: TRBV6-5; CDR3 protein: CASRPSDEKLFF
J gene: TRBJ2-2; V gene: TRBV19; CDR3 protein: CASSMTGGTGELFF
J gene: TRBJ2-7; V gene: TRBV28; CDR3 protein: CASSSGQVYEQYF
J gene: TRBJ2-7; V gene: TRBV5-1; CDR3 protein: CASNSGTGVEQYF